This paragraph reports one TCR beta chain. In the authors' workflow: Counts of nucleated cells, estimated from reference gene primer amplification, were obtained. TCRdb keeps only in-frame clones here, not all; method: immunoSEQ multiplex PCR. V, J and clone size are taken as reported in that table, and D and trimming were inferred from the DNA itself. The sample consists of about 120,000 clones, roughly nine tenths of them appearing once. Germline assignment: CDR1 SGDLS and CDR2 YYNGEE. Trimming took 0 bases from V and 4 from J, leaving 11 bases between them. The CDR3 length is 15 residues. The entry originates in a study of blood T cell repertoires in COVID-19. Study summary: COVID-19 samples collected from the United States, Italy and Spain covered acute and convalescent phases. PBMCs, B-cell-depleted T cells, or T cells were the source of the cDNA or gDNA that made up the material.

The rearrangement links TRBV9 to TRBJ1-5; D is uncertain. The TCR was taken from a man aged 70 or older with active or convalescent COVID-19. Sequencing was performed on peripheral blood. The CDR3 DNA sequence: TGTGCCAGCAGCGTAGGGGCAGGCAAAAATCAGCCCCAGCATTTT. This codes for CASSVGAGKNQPQHF.